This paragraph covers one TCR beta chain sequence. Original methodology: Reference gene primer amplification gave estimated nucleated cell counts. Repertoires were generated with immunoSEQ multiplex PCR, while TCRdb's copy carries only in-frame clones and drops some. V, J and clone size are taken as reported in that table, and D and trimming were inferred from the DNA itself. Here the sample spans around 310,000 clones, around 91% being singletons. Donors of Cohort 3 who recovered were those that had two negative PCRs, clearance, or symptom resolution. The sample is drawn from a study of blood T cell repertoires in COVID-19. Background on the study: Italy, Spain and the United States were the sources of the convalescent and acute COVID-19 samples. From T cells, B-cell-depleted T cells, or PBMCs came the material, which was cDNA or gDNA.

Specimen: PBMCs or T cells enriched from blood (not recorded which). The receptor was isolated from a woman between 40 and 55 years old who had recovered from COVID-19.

The CDR3 loop is CASSQKTGSSGNTIYF. The CDR3 bases are TGTGCCAGCAGCCAAAAGACAGGGTCCTCTGGAAACACCATATATTTT. This chain joins TRBV3-1 (or the pseudogene TRBV3-2) and TRBJ1-3; 7 bases are shared with TRBD1. This CDR3 spans 16 amino acids. Looked up from germline, CDR1 is LGHDT and CDR2 is YNNKEL (reference sequence). V shed 2 bases, J shed 0 bases, and the junction held 4 bases outside the gene matches.